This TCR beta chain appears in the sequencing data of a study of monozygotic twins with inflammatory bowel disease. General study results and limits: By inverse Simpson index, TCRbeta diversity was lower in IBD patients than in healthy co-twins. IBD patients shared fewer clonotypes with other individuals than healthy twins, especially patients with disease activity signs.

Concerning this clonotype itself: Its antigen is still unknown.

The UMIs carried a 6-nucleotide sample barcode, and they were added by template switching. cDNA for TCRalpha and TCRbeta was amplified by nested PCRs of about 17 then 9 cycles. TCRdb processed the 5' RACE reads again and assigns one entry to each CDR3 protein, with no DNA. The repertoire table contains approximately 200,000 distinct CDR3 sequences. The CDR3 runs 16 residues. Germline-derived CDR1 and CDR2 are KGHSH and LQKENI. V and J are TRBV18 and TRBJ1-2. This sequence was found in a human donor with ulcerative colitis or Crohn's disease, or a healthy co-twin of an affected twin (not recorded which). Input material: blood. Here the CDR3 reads CASSPPGEARRAGYTF.